This record concerns one TCR beta chain sequence. Antigen: not known. The CDR3 extends over 14 amino acids. V lost 6 bases, J lost 6 bases, and 18 bases lay in between. The germline gives CDR1 SNHLY, CDR2 FYNNEI. Produced via immunoSEQ multiplex PCR; TCRdb's table is partial and in-frame only. The sample lists just over 20,000 clones, under 90% seen once, with about 15% in the top ten. This sample was included in a study of T cells in localized non-small cell lung cancer. Study-wide findings and caveats: Appearances in adjacent lung were noted for a median 57 of the top 100 tumor clones. Adjacent uninvolved lung had the highest clonality, suggesting focused antigen responses. Sequencing was restricted to one tumor region; therefore, heterogeneity remains possible.

The chain has TRBV2 and TRBJ2-7; unclear D gene. Sequenced material: PBMCs, taken before any cancer treatment. This sequence was found in a woman aged 35 to 70 with stage II squamous cell lung carcinoma. DNA for the CDR3: TGTGCCAGCAGAAGGACGGTTTTGATAGGCGAGCAGTACTTC. Protein sequence: CASRRTVLIGEQYF.